This entry is about one T cell receptor beta chain. Per the study methods: Amplified reference gene primers provided the basis for estimating nucleated cell counts. Profiling relied on immunoSEQ multiplex PCR, and the TCRdb table lists in-frame clones only, not all of them. The DNA was the basis for D and trimming; V, J and clone size are from that table. The sample includes roughly 62,000 clones, roughly 83% of them seen just once. Seattle-derived patients entered the study during active infection and were followed longitudinally. This specimen belongs to a study of blood T cell repertoires in COVID-19. Overall study context: The origin of the acute and convalescent COVID-19 samples was the United States, Italy and Spain. Sample material is recorded as cDNA or gDNA derived from T cells, B-cell-depleted T cells, or PBMCs.

In germline, CDR1 is MNHNY, CDR2 SVGAGI (reference sequence). This CDR3 contains 12 residues. Trimming shortened V by 0 bases and J by 5 bases, and 4 bases separated the two germline ends. The clonotype comes from a man aged 30-40 years with COVID-19, enrolled during active disease. The chain joins TRBV6-6 to TRBJ2-5; no firm D call. Input material: peripheral blood. The CDR3 protein is CASSYSEETQYF. The CDR3 DNA reads as TGTGCCAGCAGTTACTCGGAGGAGACCCAGTACTTC.